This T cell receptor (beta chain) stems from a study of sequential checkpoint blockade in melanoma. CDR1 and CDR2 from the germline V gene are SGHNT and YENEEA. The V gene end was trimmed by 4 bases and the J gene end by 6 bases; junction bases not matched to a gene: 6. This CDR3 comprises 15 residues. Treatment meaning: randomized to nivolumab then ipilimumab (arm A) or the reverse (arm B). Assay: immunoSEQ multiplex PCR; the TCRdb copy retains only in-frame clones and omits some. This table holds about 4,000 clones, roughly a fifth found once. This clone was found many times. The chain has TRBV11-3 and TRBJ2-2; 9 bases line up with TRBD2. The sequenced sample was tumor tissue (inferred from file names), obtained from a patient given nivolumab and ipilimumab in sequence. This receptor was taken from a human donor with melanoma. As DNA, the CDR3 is TGTGCCAGCAGCTATAGCGGGGGAACGGCCGGGGAGCTGTTTTTT. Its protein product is CASSYSGGTAGELFF.